This T cell receptor (beta chain) was documented in a study of shared clonotypes between healthy human individuals. Genomic DNA from each subset was divided evenly over several immunoSEQ plates. The repertoire was sequenced with immunoSEQ multiplex PCR; TCRdb's copy has only in-frame clones and lacks some. The repertoire holds roughly 500,000 clones, with 81% as singletons. Sequenced sample: PBMCs. This clonotype was obtained from a woman in her thirties or forties in good health. Some clones in this sample may be carry-over from other donors' samples.

Here the CDR3 reads CASSSTDNTEAFF. CDR3 nucleotide sequence: TGTGCCAGCAGTTCCACCGACAACACTGAAGCTTTCTTT. This chain links TRBV27 with TRBJ1-1; D is uncertain. Germline CDR1 and CDR2: MNHEY and SMNVEV (reference sequence). This CDR3 is 13 amino acids long. V lost 4 bases to trimming and J lost 2 bases, with 8 bases between them.